This T cell receptor beta chain originates from a study of beta chain features in type 1 diabetes. Study outcomes and limitations: Naive, central memory and Treg TCRB repertoires seemed to resemble each other more closely in patients than they did in healthy donors. Patients with type 1 diabetes carried fewer insertions and had more deletions at their VDJ junctions. Shorter TCRB CDR3s, moderately but significantly so, were found in Type 1 diabetes patients in all four CD4+ subsets.

Germline CDR1 and CDR2: SGDLS and YYNGEE. Between the trimmed V and J ends, which lost 3 bases and 6 bases, there was a span of 18 bases. This CDR3 region has 15 residues. The sequenced template was cDNA made from the entire isolated RNA. Roughly 3.5 million reads per sample were averaged for naive, central memory and regulatory samples. TCRdb's table, derived via immunoSEQ multiplex PCR, lists solely in-frame clones and lacks some. The sample shows about 150,000 clones, under 60% of them seen only once. This clone was counted between two and nine times. Its antigen is unknown. The V and J genes are TRBV9 and TRBJ1-2; tentatively, D is TRBD1 (6 bases). The sample consisted of Tregs from blood. The receptor was derived from a man between 18 and 29 years old in good health. The CDR3 coding sequence is TGTGCCAGCAGCGGAAACAGGGACGAGGGTAATGGCTACACCTTC. Encoded protein: CASSGNRDEGNGYTF.